The 6 T cell receptor beta chains reported below all come from one sample, sequenced in a study of cytomegalovirus exposure and HLA in healthy donors. 13 Jbeta primers and 60 Vbeta primers were used for the PCR. Measured with immunoSEQ multiplex PCR; TCRdb has only the in-frame clones, and not every one. The repertoire holds 110,000 or so clones, with more than 65% as singletons. Sequenced: PBMCs. The receptors here all came from a man aged 35 to 55 in good health and CMV-seropositive.

This chain joins TRBV11-2 and TRBJ2-7, with 8 bases fitting TRBD1. Germline values: CDR1 SGHAT, CDR2 FQNNGV. The CDR3 is 14 amino acids. The trim removed 5 bases at V and 1 base at J, leaving 4 bases unmatched. CDR3 DNA: TGTGCCAGCAGCCCCGGGACAGGTTCCTACGAGCAGTACTTC. Translated, it gives CASSPGTGSYEQYF.

V and J are TRBV18 and TRBJ1-5; D is possibly TRBD1 (5 bases). The germline V gene has CDR1 KGHSH and CDR2 LQKENI. The CDR3 consists of 13 residues. V was shortened by 3 bases and J by 10 bases, with 13 bases between the two germline ends. CDR3 nucleotides: TGTGCCAGCTCACCGCAGGGTGACGCTCCCCAGCATTTT. This encodes CASSPQGDAPQHF.

This clone was seen only once. The chain employs TRBV5-1 and TRBJ2-7, with TRBD1 matching 7 bases. In germline, CDR1 is SGHRS, CDR2 YFSETQ. The CDR3 is 13 residues long. The trim removed 1 base at V and 4 bases at J, leaving 2 bases unmatched. CDR3: CASSLTRGYEQYF. In nucleotides, the CDR3 is TGCGCCAGCAGCTTGACCAGGGGGTACGAGCAGTACTTC.

The V call is TRBV5-1, the J call TRBJ1-6; D is unclear. The length of the CDR3 is 15 residues. V was pared by 0 bases and J by 9 bases, with 13 bases between. The germline gives CDR1 SGHRS, CDR2 YFSETQ. The CDR3 DNA reads as TGCGCCAGCAGCTTGGACCCAAACGAGGGTTCACCCCTCCACTTT. Translated, it gives CASSLDPNEGSPLHF.

Written as DNA, the CDR3 is TGTGCCAGCAGTGTCAACCGAGGGGGGGCCCATGAGCAGTTCTTC. It translates to CASSVNRGGAHEQFF. The genes are TRBV6-4 and TRBJ2-1, with a tentative D call TRBD2 (7 bases). This CDR3 has 15 amino acids. The V end lost 4 bases, the J end lost 8 bases, and 18 bases lay between the germline ends. Germline V gene data show CDR1 as MRHNA and CDR2 as SNTAGT.

This chain links TRBV7-3 with TRBJ2-3; TRBD2 matches 8 bases. The CDR3 loop spans 16 amino acids. J lost 8 bases, V lost 4 bases, and 14 bases had no gene match. Germline CDR1 reads SGHTA; CDR2 reads FQGTGA. CDR3 residues: CASSSRSGGKLGTQYF. CDR3 sequence (DNA): TGTGCCAGCAGCTCTCGGAGCGGGGGAAAATTAGGTACGCAGTATTTT.